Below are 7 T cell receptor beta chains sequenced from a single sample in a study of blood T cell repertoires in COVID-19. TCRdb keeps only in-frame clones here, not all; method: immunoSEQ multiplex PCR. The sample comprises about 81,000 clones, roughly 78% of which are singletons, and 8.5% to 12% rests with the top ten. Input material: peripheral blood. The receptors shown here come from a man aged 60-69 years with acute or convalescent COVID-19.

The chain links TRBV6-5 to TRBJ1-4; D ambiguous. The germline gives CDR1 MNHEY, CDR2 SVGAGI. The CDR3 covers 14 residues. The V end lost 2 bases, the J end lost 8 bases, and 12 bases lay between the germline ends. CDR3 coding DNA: TGTGCCAGCAGTTACCGAGGACTGAGGGAAAAACTGTTTTTT. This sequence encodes CASSYRGLREKLFF.

CDR3 region: CASSGDRALRFDTF. For the CDR3, the DNA is TGTGCCAGCAGTGGCGACAGGGCTTTAAGGTTCGACACCTTC. The chain couples TRBV28 to TRBJ1-2, with TRBD1 identical over 7 bases. The CDR3 sequence is 14 residues long. V shed 5 bases and J 12 bases; nucleotides not matched to a gene: 15. The germline V gene has CDR1 MDHEN and CDR2 SYDVKM.

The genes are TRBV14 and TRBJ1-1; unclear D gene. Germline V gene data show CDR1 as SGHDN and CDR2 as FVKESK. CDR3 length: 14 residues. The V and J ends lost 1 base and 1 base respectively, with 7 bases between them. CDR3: CASSQGPGNTEAFF. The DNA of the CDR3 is TGTGCCAGCAGCCAAGGTCCAGGGAACACTGAAGCTTTCTTT.

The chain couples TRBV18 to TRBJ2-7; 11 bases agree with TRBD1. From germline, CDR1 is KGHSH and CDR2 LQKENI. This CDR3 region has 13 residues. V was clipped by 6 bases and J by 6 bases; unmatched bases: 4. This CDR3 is CASSGQGAIEQYF. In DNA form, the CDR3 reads TGTGCCAGCTCTGGACAGGGGGCGATCGAGCAGTACTTC.

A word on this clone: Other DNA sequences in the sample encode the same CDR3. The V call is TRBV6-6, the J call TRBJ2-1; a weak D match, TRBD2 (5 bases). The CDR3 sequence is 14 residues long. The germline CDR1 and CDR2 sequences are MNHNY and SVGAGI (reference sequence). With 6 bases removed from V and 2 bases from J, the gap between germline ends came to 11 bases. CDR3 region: CASRSGTTYNEQFF. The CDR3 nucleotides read TGTGCCAGCAGGAGCGGAACTACCTACAATGAGCAGTTCTTC.

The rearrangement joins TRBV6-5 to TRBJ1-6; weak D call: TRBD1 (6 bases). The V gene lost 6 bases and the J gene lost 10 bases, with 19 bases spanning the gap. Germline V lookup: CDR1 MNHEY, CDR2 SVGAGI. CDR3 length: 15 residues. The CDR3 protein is CASRVGYRDGSPLHF. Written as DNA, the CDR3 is TGTGCCAGCAGAGTGGGGTACAGGGATGGATCACCCCTCCACTTT.

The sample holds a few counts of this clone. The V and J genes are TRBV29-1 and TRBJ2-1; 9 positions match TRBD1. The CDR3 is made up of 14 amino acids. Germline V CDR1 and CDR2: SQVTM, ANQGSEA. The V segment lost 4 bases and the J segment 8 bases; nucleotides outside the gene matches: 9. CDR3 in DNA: TGCAGCGTTGGTGTGTGGGACAGGGACGATGAGCAGTTCTTC. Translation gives CSVGVWDRDDEQFF.